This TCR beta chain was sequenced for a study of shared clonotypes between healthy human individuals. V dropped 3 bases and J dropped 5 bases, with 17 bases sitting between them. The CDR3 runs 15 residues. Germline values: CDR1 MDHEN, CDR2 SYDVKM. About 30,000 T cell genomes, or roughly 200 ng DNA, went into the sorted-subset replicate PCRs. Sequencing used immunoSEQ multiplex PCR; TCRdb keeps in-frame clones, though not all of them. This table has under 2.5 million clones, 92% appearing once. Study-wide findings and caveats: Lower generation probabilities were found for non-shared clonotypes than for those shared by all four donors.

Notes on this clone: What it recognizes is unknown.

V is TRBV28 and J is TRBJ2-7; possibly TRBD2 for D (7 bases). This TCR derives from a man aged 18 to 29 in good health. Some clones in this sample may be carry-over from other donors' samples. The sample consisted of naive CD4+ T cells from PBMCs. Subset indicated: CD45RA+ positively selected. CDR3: CASSFGGTGGNEQYF. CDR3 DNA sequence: TGTGCCAGCAGTTTTGGGGGCACCGGGGGGAACGAGCAGTACTTC.